Listed here are 7 T cell receptor beta chains from one sample, sequenced in a study of early T cells in non-severe SARS-CoV-2 infection. TCRdb analysed the 5' RACE reads with MiXCR anew, one entry per CDR3 protein. The sample includes around 45,000 distinct CDR3 sequences, around 3.6% of them seen just once. Sequences were obtained from whole blood. Every receptor here comes from an adult who was a healthcare worker with PCR-confirmed SARS-CoV-2 infection or an uninfected control (not recorded which).

Many counts were recorded for this clonotype. The V call is TRBV29-1, the J call TRBJ1-1, with D maybe TRBD1 (6 bases). Germline V gene lookup returns CDR1 SQVTM and CDR2 ANQGSEA. The CDR3 is 13 residues long. Trimming shortened V by 1 base and J by 5 bases, and 11 bases separated the two germline ends. The CDR3 DNA reads as TGCAGCGTTGAAGGGACAGTTGGTACTGAAGCTTTCTTT. This sequence encodes CSVEGTVGTEAFF.

This rearrangement joins TRBV11-2 to TRBJ2-2; no reliable D call. V lost 5 bases, J lost 1 base, and 11 bases lay in between. The CDR3 length is 15 residues. Per germline, CDR1 SGHAT and CDR2 FQNNGV. CDR3: CASSPIAGNTGELFF. The CDR3 DNA follows: TGTGCCAGCAGCCCGATCGCCGGGAACACCGGGGAGCTGTTTTTT.

This clonotype was observed many times. The chain is built from TRBV9 and TRBJ1-1; D unresolved. CDR1 is SGDLS and CDR2 is YYNGEE in the germline V gene. V was shortened by 4 bases and J by 1 base, with 11 bases between the two germline ends. The length of the CDR3 is 14 residues. CDR3 DNA: TGTGCCAGCAGCCCGTGGACGGCGAACACTGAAGCTTTCTTT. Amino acid sequence: CASSPWTANTEAFF.

There are many counts of this clonotype. The chain carries TRBV2 and TRBJ2-7; unclear D gene. This CDR3 region has 15 residues. V was shortened by 4 bases and J by 0 bases, with 13 bases between the two germline ends. Germline V gene data show CDR1 as SNHLY and CDR2 as FYNNEI. CDR3 sequence reads: CASSGGTADSYEQYF. The CDR3 region has the DNA TGTGCCAGCAGTGGTGGTACGGCGGACTCCTACGAGCAGTACTTC.

This clonotype was seen repeatedly, ten times or more. The chain recombines TRBV6-5 with TRBJ2-2; perhaps TRBD2 as D (6 bases). This CDR3 is 13 amino acids long. CDR1 and CDR2 from the germline V gene are MNHEY and SVGAGI. Trimming stripped 8 bases from V and 3 bases from J, with 10 bases between. CDR3 sequence (DNA): TGTGCCAGCCATTTAGCGGACACCGGGGAGCTGTTTTTT. This encodes CASHLADTGELFF.

This clonotype was counted many times. The V gene is TRBV30, the J gene TRBJ1-1; TRBD1 agrees at 10 bases. Germline trimming cut 5 bases from V and 8 bases from J; bases unmatched to any gene: 11. Germline CDR1 reads GTSNPN; CDR2 reads SVGIG (reference sequence). The CDR3 extends over 14 amino acids. The CDR3 nucleotides are TGTGCCTGGTTTTCCCCGGGACAGGGGATAGAAGCTTTCTTT. Its protein product is CAWFSPGQGIEAFF.

This clonotype was seen repeatedly, ten times or more. The rearrangement joins TRBV10-2 to TRBJ2-1; D is uncertain. Germline V gene sequence: CDR1 WSHSY, CDR2 SAAADI. This CDR3 has 15 residues. V lost 4 bases, J lost 8 bases, and 18 bases lay in between. CDR3: CASSGGNSGSHEQFF. The CDR3 region has the DNA TGCGCCAGCAGTGGGGGAAACTCCGGGTCTCATGAGCAGTTCTTC.